A selection of T cell receptor beta chains follows, all from one sample in a study of Ad26.COV2.S vaccination and SARS-CoV-2 variants. Profiling relied on immunoSEQ multiplex PCR, and the TCRdb table lists in-frame clones only, not all of them. The sample consists of 440,000 or so clones, about 92% of them appearing once. The specimen was peripheral blood, collected in a trial of Ad26.COV2.S vaccine versus placebo. These receptors all come from a person aged 18 to 59 who received the Ad26.COV2.S COVID-19 vaccine or a placebo. The CDR3 runs from the conserved cysteine through the conserved F or W. A D gene is named only where the DNA matches it firmly. For some rows the clone size is stated as once, few or many, or as a class when expanded; others skip it.

TRBV5-1,TRBD2,TRBJ2-7,.,TGCGCCAGCAGCTTGGGCGGGGGCTACGAGCAGTACTTC,CASSLGGGYEQYF
TRBV9,.,TRBJ1-1,.,TGTGCCAGCGGAGGTAGGACTGAAGCTTTCTTT,CASGGRTEAFF
TRBV5-4,.,TRBJ1-1,once,TGTGCCAGCAGCCCCCCCGGTGCGCTCACTGAAGCTTTCTTT,CASSPPGALTEAFF
TRBV2,TRBD1,TRBJ1-1,.,TGTGCCAGCAGTGGACAGGGCCGGAACACTGAAGCTTTCTTT,CASSGQGRNTEAFF
TRBV19,.,TRBJ1-6,.,TGTGCCAGTAGTCCCCCGGACAGTAATTATAATTCACCCCTCCACTTT,CASSPPDSNYNSPLHF
TRBV15,TRBD1,TRBJ2-7,.,TGTGCCACCAGCAAGGACAGGGGGTTGAACGAGCAGTACTTC,CATSKDRGLNEQYF
TRBV21-1,.,TRBJ1-1,.,TGTGCCAGCAGCAACAGGGGGGGGACTGAAGCTTTCTTT,CASSNRGGTEAFF
TRBV11-2,TRBD1,TRBJ2-4,.,TGTGCCAGCAGCTACAACGTGGGACAGGGAAACATTCAGTACTTC,CASSYNVGQGNIQYF
TRBV2,.,TRBJ2-2,.,TGTGCCAGCAGCCACACGGGGGCTGACACCGGGGAGCTGTTTTTT,CASSHTGADTGELFF
TRBV5-1,TRBD1,TRBJ2-3,.,TGCGCCAGCAGCTTTGGGACAGGGGGCGTAAGTAGGGCAGATACGCAGTATTTT,CASSFGTGGVSRADTQYF
TRBV7-3,.,TRBJ2-1,.,TGTGCCAGCAGCTTGGGCCGGTACAATGAGCAGTTCTTC,CASSLGRYNEQFF
TRBV4-1,TRBD1,TRBJ1-2,.,TGCGCCAGCAGCCAAACTCGGACAGGGGGAAACTATGGCTACACCTTC,CASSQTRTGGNYGYTF
TRBV7-7,TRBD2,TRBJ2-2,.,TGTGCTAGCAGCTTACAGACTAGCGGGACCGTCGGGGAGCTGTTTTTT,CASSLQTSGTVGELFF
TRBV5-4,TRBD1,TRBJ1-4,.,TGTGCCAGCCAGGGGGCTTCTAATGAAAAACTGTTTTTT,CASQGASNEKLFF